This entry lists 29 T cell receptor beta chains sequenced from one sample in a study of blood T cells in healthy people across ages. A second PCR of roughly 7 to 11 cycles used a sample-barcoded 5' primer and a J-beta primer mix. Each CDR3 protein gets one entry after TCRdb re-called the 5' RACE reads with MiXCR. The repertoire includes some 1.5 million distinct CDR3 sequences, roughly 27% of them detected once, and less than 9.5% sits in the top ten. The specimen sequenced was blood. The receptors originated from a woman aged 25-40 years in good health.

This clonotype was counted only a few times. J is TRBJ2-7 and V is TRBV5-5, with TRBD1 matching over 7 bases. This CDR3 region has 15 residues. V was pared by 4 bases and J by 0 bases, with 7 bases of the junction left unmatched. Germline assignment: CDR1 SGHKS and CDR2 YYEKEE (reference sequence). In DNA form, the CDR3 reads TGTGCCAGCAGCCCGAGGGACAGTTACTCCTACGAGCAGTACTTC. Translation: CASSPRDSYSYEQYF.

CDR3 sequence reads: CSARVGGSSSYEQYF. Here the CDR3 DNA reads TGCAGTGCTAGAGTAGGAGGATCCAGCTCCTACGAGCAGTACTTC. This chain uses TRBV20-1 with TRBJ2-7; tentatively, D is TRBD2 (5 bases). CDR1 is DFQATT and CDR2 is SNEGSKA in the germline V gene (reference sequence). The ends were cut back, 1 base at V and 0 bases at J, with 13 bases in the middle. The CDR3 is made up of 15 amino acids.

This chain connects TRBV27 to TRBJ2-1; 9 nucleotides agree with TRBD1. V lost 10 bases to trimming and J lost 6 bases; unmatched junction nucleotides: 10. This CDR3 comprises 14 residues. The V gene's germline CDR1 is MNHEY and CDR2 SMNVEV (reference sequence). Written as DNA, the CDR3 is TGTGCCACCACGATCCTGGGACAGGGCAATGAGCAGTTCTTC. This sequence encodes CATTILGQGNEQFF.

The chain recombines TRBV27 with TRBJ2-3; TRBD2 matches 12 bases. The CDR3 length is 17 residues. J was trimmed by 3 bases and V by 7 bases; bases with no gene match: 11. Germline-derived CDR1 and CDR2 are MNHEY and SMNVEV (reference sequence). CDR3 in DNA: TGTGCCAGCAAGGGAAGACTAGCGGGAGAGAGGACAGATACGCAGTATTTT. Encoded protein: CASKGRLAGERTDTQYF.

The rearrangement links TRBV12-3 or TRBV12-4 to TRBJ1-6; unclear D gene. This CDR3 contains 15 residues. Deletions cut 3 bases from V and 0 bases from J, with 6 bases between. As DNA, the CDR3 is TGTGCCAGCAGTTTCGAGTACTCCTATAATTCACCCCTCCACTTT. Translation gives CASSFEYSYNSPLHF.

The sample holds a few counts of this clonotype. V usage is TRBV10-3 and J usage is TRBJ1-1; no clear D gene. The germline CDR1 and CDR2 sequences are ENHRY and SYGVKD. This CDR3 contains 13 residues. Trimming took off 0 bases at V and 10 bases at J, with 12 bases between the two ends. CDR3 amino acids: CAISESREFGAFF. The CDR3 DNA sequence: TGTGCCATCAGTGAGTCCCGTGAGTTCGGAGCTTTCTTT.

Many counts were recorded for this clonotype. The chain couples TRBV29-1 to TRBJ2-3; D remains unclear. V was trimmed by 4 bases and J by 4 bases, leaving 12 bases between them. The CDR3 sequence is 13 residues long. Germline assignment: CDR1 SQVTM and CDR2 ANQGSEA. The CDR3 loop is CSVVVGSSDTQYF. Here the CDR3 DNA reads TGCAGCGTTGTGGTCGGTAGCTCAGATACGCAGTATTTT.

V usage is TRBV18 and J usage is TRBJ2-5; maybe TRBD2 (5 bases). With 3 bases removed from V and 3 bases from J, the gap between germline ends came to 11 bases. The length of the CDR3 is 14 residues. Germline values: CDR1 KGHSH, CDR2 LQKENI. CDR3 bases: TGTGCCAGCTCACCCTGGGAGAACAAAGAGACCCAGTACTTC. This translates into CASSPWENKETQYF.

The V call is TRBV6-6, the J call TRBJ2-5, with D perhaps TRBD1 or TRBD2 (5 bases each). This CDR3 comprises 15 residues. The germline gives CDR1 MNHNY, CDR2 SVGAGI (reference sequence). Trimming took 4 bases from V and 2 from J, leaving 14 bases between them. CDR3 loop: CASSLKGRGQETQYF. The CDR3 nucleotides are TGTGCCAGCAGTTTAAAGGGGAGAGGACAAGAGACCCAGTACTTC.

This clonotype was seen only a few times. The gene calls are TRBV5-1 and TRBJ2-5, with TRBD1 as a possible D gene (6 bases). The germline V gene encodes CDR1 SGHRS and CDR2 YFSETQ. Trimming stripped 2 bases from V and 5 bases from J, with 13 bases between. This CDR3 spans 14 amino acids. CDR3 sequence (DNA): TGCGCCAGCAGCTTCGACGGACAGACGGAGACCCAGTACTTC. Its protein is CASSFDGQTETQYF.

With regard to this clonotype: The conserved closing phenylalanine or tryptophan is absent in this CDR3, likely reflecting a read error. The chain combines TRBV5-1 with TRBJ2-7, with TRBD2 as a possible D gene (6 bases). Germline lookup yields CDR1 SGHRS and CDR2 YFSETQ. The CDR3 contains 15 residues. V lost 5 bases, J lost 5 bases, and 20 bases lay in between. CDR3 DNA: TGCGCCAGCAGGGAGATGGGGGGAACTGGCGACGAGCAGTACATC. Encoded protein: CASREMGGTGDEQYI.

With respect to this clonotype: Being one base from a much bigger clone, this may be a read error. The chain uses TRBV7-2 and TRBJ2-1; D unresolved. The CDR3 totals 14 residues. V was pared by 2 bases and J by 8 bases, with 13 bases between. The germline CDR1 and CDR2 sequences are SGHTA and FQGNSA. CDR3 sequence: CASSLSPPRDEQFF. CDR3 in DNA: TGTGCCAGCAGCTTAAGCCCACCTCGGGATGAGCAGTTCTTC.

The gene calls are TRBV20-1 and TRBJ2-5, with 9 bases identical to TRBD2. From germline, CDR1 is DFQATT and CDR2 SNEGSKA (reference sequence). The length of the CDR3 is 16 residues. J was trimmed by 5 bases and V by 0 bases; bases with no gene match: 10. CDR3: CSARDHGGGGAETQYF. The CDR3 DNA reads TGCAGTGCTAGAGATCATGGGGGCGGGGGGGCGGAGACCCAGTACTTC.

This clonotype was detected once. CDR3 sequence: CASSAGGGANYEQFF. The CDR3 coding sequence is TGTGCCAGCAGTGCGGGCGGGGGGGCGAACTATGAGCAGTTCTTC. The chain recombines TRBV6-4 with TRBJ2-1, with 9 bases matching TRBD2. This CDR3 region has 15 residues. Germline CDR1 reads MRHNA; CDR2 reads SNTAGT. Trimming removed 4 bases from V and 8 bases from J; junction bases left unmatched: 9.

V and J are TRBV20-1 and TRBJ1-6; D unclear. Trimming stripped 3 bases from V and 5 bases from J, with 8 bases between. The germline gives CDR1 DFQATT, CDR2 SNEGSKA (reference sequence). The CDR3 runs 13 residues. The CDR3 protein is CSARAGHNSPLHF. The CDR3 coding sequence is TGCAGTGCTAGGGCTGGCCATAATTCACCCCTCCACTTT.

This clonotype was recorded a few times. The chain couples TRBV12-3 or TRBV12-4 to TRBJ1-2; 9 positions match TRBD1. V gave up 8 bases and J gave up 8 bases; unmatched junction bases: 12. CDR3 length: 14 amino acids. CDR3 sequence reads: CASRDRDRLVGYTF. CDR3 DNA sequence: TGTGCCAGCCGGGACAGGGACCGATTAGTGGGCTACACCTTC.

This clonotype was observed a few times. The chain has TRBV6-5 and TRBJ2-3; no clear D. This CDR3 is 13 amino acids long. Trimming removed 2 bases at V and 5 bases at J, with 8 bases between. Germline loops: CDR1 MNHEY, CDR2 SVGAGI. The DNA for the CDR3 is TGTGCCAGCAGTTACCGGCCGAGAGATACGCAGTATTTT. Encoded protein: CASSYRPRDTQYF.

This clonotype has more than one count but fewer than ten. This rearrangement joins TRBV27 to TRBJ2-1; perhaps D is TRBD1 or TRBD2 (5 bases each). V shed 1 base and J shed 5 bases, with 12 bases lying between them. The CDR3 covers 15 residues. Germline CDR1 and CDR2: MNHEY and SMNVEV (reference sequence). The CDR3 DNA follows: TGTGCCAGCAGTTTATTAGGGACCCACGACAATGAGCAGTTCTTC. It translates to CASSLLGTHDNEQFF.

The V gene is TRBV9, the J gene TRBJ1-2; D is undetermined. Germline V gene lookup returns CDR1 SGDLS and CDR2 YYNGEE. V was cut by 3 bases and J by 2 bases, with 14 bases left in between. The CDR3 has 15 amino acids. Written as DNA, the CDR3 is TGTGCCAGCAGCGGATACTCAGACAAAAACTATGGCTACACCTTC. Translation gives CASSGYSDKNYGYTF.

A note on this clonotype: The junction and the germline gene differ at one end; a read error may be behind it. The genes are TRBV10-3 and TRBJ2-5; no clear D gene. Germline V CDR1 and CDR2: ENHRY, SYGVKD. There are 14 residues in the CDR3. In DNA form, the CDR3 reads TGTGCCATCTGTGAGTCGCCCAGCCAAGAGACCCAGTACTTC. Its translation is CAICESPSQETQYF.

Concerning this clonotype itself: This may be a read error: a much more frequent sequence differs by one nucleotide. This chain links TRBV12-3 or TRBV12-4 with TRBJ2-1, with a tentative D call TRBD1 (6 bases). There are 13 residues in the CDR3. Trimming cost V 8 bases and J 5 bases, with 13 bases left between them. The DNA of the CDR3 is TGTGCCAGCTGCAGGGGACAACACAATGAGCAGTTCTTC. The encoded protein is CASCRGQHNEQFF.

V usage is TRBV28 and J usage is TRBJ1-2; D uncertain. Trimming took off 11 bases at V and 7 bases at J, with 17 bases between the two ends. From germline, CDR1 is MDHEN and CDR2 SYDVKM. This CDR3 has 12 residues. CDR3 in amino acids: CAAALEGGGYTF. The DNA for the CDR3 is TGTGCCGCCGCCCTGGAGGGCGGTGGCTACACCTTC.

V gene TRBV2 combines with J gene TRBJ1-2, with D possibly TRBD1 on 6 matching bases. V was trimmed by 7 bases and J by 7 bases, leaving 13 bases between them. This CDR3 region has 12 residues. The germline V gene has CDR1 SNHLY and CDR2 FYNNEI. The CDR3 region has the DNA TGTGCCAGCACCATAACAGGGTCTGGCTACACCTTC. Protein sequence: CASTITGSGYTF.

The chain joins TRBV27 to TRBJ1-4, with 7 nucleotides matching TRBD1. The length of the CDR3 is 14 residues. CDR1 and CDR2 (germline): MNHEY, SMNVEV (reference sequence). V was pared by 4 bases and J by 8 bases, with 7 bases of the junction left unmatched. The CDR3 region has the DNA TGTGCCAGCAGTTCCGAACAGGGGAAAGAAAAACTGTTTTTT. Protein product: CASSSEQGKEKLFF.

In this sample, this clonotype turned up a few times. The V call is TRBV20-1, the J call TRBJ2-5, with unresolved D. The J call could be wrong; TRBJ2-7 is a better fit for the DNA end. Germline CDR1 is DFQATT and CDR2 is SNEGSKA (reference sequence). CDR3 size: 11 residues. CDR3 DNA sequence: TGCAGTGCTAGTTTGGGAACCGAGCAGTACTTC. Translating gives CSASLGTEQYF.

This clonotype was detected ten times or more. The rearrangement uses TRBV20-1 and TRBJ2-5, with D hard to call. Trimming pared 6 bases from V and 7 bases from J, leaving 24 bases between. The CDR3 loop spans 15 amino acids. CDR1 is DFQATT and CDR2 is SNEGSKA in the germline V gene (reference sequence). The DNA for the CDR3 is TGCAGTGCAGAGAACTCGAAAAGCCCCCGAGGGACCCAGTACTTC. Protein sequence: CSAENSKSPRGTQYF.

The chain employs TRBV20-1 and TRBJ1-2; TRBD1 matches at 7 bases. Germline values: CDR1 DFQATT, CDR2 SNEGSKA (reference sequence). The CDR3 contains 14 residues. Trimming cost V 0 bases and J 5 bases; bases outside gene matches: 6. The CDR3 DNA is TGCAGTGCTAGAGATACCAGGGGGGGATATGGCTACACCTTC. This gives the protein CSARDTRGGYGYTF.

The table lists this clonotype with many counts. The genes are TRBV7-9 and TRBJ2-7, with a weak D call TRBD1 (8 bases). Germline V gives CDR1 SEHNR, CDR2 FQNEAQ (reference sequence). The ends were cut back, 2 bases at V and 2 bases at J, with 13 bases in the middle. The CDR3 contains 15 residues. Written as DNA, the CDR3 is TGTGCCAGCAGCTTAAGCGGGACAGGTACCTACGAGCAGTACTTC. It codes for CASSLSGTGTYEQYF.

This clonotype was detected ten times or more. This chain connects TRBV7-9 to TRBJ2-7; 10 positions match TRBD2. The CDR3 is 15 amino acids. The germline CDR1 and CDR2 sequences are SEHNR and FQNEAQ (reference sequence). V lost 5 bases, J lost 6 bases, and 10 bases stayed unmatched. CDR3 sequence reads: CASSQPGPSGSEQYF. As DNA, the CDR3 is TGTGCCAGCAGCCAACCGGGGCCTAGCGGGAGCGAGCAGTACTTC.